The clone carrying this T cell receptor (beta chain) showed up just a few times. The record originates from a study of regulatory T cells in long-lasting Graves disease. As to time point: persistent/refractory GD, antithyroid drugs over 5 years with positive TRAb. Isolated PBMC RNA provided the starting material for the TCR library. Collection of peripheral blood (nine milliliters) was done using EDTA tubes. Germline lookup yields CDR1 SGHTA and CDR2 FQGNSA. The J segment lost 1 base and the V segment lost 5 bases, leaving 5 bases of the junction unmatched. The CDR3 contains 15 residues. Combining iRepertoire HTBI primers with Arm-PCR of CDR3 regions, the authors built TCR beta libraries. TCRdb recomputed calls from the multiplex PCR reads with MiXCR, one row per CDR3 protein. The table lists approximately 380,000 distinct CDR3 sequences, 20% of them singletons.

V and J are TRBV7-2 and TRBJ2-7, with 10 bases that match TRBD2. Sequencing was performed on peripheral blood mononuclear cells (PBMCs), taken when the disease was refractory, from a patient treated with antithyroid drugs. The source is a female donor with Graves disease. The CDR3 region has the DNA TGTGCCAGCAGCAAACTAGCGGGGCCATCCTACGAGCAGTACTTC. This codes for CASSKLAGPSYEQYF.